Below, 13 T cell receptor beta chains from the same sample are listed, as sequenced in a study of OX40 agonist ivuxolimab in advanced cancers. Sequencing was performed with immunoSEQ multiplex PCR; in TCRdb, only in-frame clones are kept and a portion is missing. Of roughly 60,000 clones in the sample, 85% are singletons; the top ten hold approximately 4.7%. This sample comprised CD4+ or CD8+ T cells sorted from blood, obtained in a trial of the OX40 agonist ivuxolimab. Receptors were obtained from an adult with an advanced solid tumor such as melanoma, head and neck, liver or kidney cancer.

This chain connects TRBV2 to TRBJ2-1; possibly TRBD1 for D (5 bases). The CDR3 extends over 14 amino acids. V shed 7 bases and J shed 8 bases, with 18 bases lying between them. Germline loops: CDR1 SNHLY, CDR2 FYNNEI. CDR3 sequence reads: CASNVGRDLYEQFF. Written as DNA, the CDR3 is TGTGCCAGCAACGTAGGCAGGGATCTCTATGAGCAGTTCTTC.

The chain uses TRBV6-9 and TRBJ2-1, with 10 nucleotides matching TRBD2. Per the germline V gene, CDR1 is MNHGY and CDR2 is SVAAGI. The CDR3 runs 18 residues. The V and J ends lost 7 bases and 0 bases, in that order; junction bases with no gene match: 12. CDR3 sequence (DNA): TGTGCCAGCATCCCCCACCCCTTAGCGGGAGGCTCCTACAATGAGCAGTTCTTC. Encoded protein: CASIPHPLAGGSYNEQFF.

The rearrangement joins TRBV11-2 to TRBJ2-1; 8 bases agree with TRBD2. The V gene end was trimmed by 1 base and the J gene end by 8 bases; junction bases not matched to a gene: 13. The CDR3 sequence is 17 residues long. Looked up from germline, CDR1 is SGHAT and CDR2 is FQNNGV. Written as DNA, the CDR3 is TGTGCCAGCAGCTTAGGTCAGTCGGGACTAGAGTATGATGAGCAGTTCTTC. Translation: CASSLGQSGLEYDEQFF.

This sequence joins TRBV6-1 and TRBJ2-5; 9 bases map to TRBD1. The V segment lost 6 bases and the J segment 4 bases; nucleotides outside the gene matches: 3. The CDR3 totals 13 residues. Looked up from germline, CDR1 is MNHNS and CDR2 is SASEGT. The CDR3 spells CASSAGQGETQYF. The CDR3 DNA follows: TGTGCCAGCAGCGCGGGACAGGGAGAGACCCAGTACTTC.

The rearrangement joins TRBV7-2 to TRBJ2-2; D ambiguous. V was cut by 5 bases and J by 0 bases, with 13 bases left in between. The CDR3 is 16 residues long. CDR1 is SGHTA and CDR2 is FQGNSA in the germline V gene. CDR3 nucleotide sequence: TGTGCCAGCAGCCCTTACTTAGGAGCGAACACCGGGGAGCTGTTTTTT. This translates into CASSPYLGANTGELFF.

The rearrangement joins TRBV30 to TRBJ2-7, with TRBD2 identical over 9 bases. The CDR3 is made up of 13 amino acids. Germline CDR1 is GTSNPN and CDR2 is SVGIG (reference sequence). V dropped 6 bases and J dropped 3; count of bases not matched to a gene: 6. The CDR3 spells CACSSGRFYEQYF. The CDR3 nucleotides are TGTGCCTGTTCGAGCGGGAGGTTCTACGAGCAGTACTTC.

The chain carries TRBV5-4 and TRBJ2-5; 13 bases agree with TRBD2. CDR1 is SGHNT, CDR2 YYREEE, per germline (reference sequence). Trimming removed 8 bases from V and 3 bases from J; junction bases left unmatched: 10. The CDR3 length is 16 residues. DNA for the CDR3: TGTGCCAGTAGGACTAGCGGGAGTTCAGGGGAAGAGACCCAGTACTTC. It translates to CASRTSGSSGEETQYF.

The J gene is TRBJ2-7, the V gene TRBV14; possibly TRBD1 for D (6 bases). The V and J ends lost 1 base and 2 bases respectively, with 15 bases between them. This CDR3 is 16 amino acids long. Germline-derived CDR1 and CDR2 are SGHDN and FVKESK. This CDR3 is CASSQGGRGSTYEQYF. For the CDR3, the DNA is TGTGCCAGCAGCCAAGGAGGCAGGGGCAGTACCTACGAGCAGTACTTC.

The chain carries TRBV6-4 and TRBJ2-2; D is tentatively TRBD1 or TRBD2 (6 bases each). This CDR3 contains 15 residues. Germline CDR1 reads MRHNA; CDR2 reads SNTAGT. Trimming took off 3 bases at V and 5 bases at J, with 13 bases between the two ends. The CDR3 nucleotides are TGTGCCAGCAGTGAGGGGGGCGTCGGAACCGGGGAGCTGTTTTTT. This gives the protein CASSEGGVGTGELFF.

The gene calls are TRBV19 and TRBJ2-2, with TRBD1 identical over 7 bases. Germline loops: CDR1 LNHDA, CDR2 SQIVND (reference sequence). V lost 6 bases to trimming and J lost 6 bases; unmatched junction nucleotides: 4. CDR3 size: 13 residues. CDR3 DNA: TGTGCCAGTAGAACAGGGGCGGCCGGGGAGCTGTTTTTT. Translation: CASRTGAAGELFF.

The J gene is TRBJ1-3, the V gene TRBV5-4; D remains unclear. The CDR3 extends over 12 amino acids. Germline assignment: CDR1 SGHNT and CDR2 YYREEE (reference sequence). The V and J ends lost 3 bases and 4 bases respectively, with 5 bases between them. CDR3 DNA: TGTGCCAGCAGCTCCCTAGGAAACACCATATATTTT. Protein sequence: CASSSLGNTIYF. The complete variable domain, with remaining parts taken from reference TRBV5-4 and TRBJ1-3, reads ETGVTQSPTHLIKTRGQQVTLRCSSQSGHNTVSWYQQALGQGPQFIFQYYREEENGRGNFPPRFSGLQFPNYSSELNVNALELDDSALYLCASSSLGNTIYFGEGSWLTVV.

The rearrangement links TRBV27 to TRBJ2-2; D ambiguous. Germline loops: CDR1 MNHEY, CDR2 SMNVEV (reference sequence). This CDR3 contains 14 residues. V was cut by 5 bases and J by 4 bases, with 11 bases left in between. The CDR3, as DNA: TGTGCCAGCAGTCCCTTTTACGGCACCGGGGAGCTGTTTTTT. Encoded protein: CASSPFYGTGELFF.

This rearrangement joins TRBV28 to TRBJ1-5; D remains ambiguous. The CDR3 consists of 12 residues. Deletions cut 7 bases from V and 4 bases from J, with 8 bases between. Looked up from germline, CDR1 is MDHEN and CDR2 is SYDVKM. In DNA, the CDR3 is TGTGCCAGCACTGTAAGGAATCAGCCCCAGCATTTT. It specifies CASTVRNQPQHF. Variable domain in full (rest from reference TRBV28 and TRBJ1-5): DVKVTQSSRYLVKRTGEKVFLECVQDMDHENMFWYRQDPGLGLRLIYFSYDVKMKEKGDIPEGYSVSREKKERFSLILESASTNQTSMYLCASTVRNQPQHFGDGTRLSIL.